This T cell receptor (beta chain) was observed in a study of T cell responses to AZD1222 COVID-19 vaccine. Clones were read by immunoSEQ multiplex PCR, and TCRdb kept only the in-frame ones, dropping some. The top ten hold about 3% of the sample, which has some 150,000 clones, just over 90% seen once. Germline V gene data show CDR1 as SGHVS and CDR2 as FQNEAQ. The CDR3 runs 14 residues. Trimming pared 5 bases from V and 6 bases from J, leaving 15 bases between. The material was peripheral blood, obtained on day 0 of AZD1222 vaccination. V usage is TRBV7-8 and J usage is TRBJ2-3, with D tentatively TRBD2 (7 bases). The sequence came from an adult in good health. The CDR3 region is CASSLGGARDTQYF. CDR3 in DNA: TGTGCCAGCAGCCTGGGGGGGGCCAGGGATACGCAGTATTTT.